This T cell receptor (beta chain) was recovered during a study of CD8+CD57+ T cells in acquired aplastic anemia. About the study: Sorted cells (CD4+ and CD8+) yielded DNA amounts that averaged about 3.4 ug. General observations from the study: Found in both controls and patients were approximately 29 CD8+ CDR3 sequences. Simpson's diversity of CD8+ cells was not significantly different in patients compared with controls.

This clonotype was observed once. Its target is unknown. Template material for TCR beta VDJ and CDR3 profiling consisted of genomic DNA. TCRdb reprocessed the reads with MiXCR, giving one entry per CDR3 protein. There are about 190,000 distinct CDR3 sequences in the sample; around 47% occur only once, and about 9.7% lies in the top ten. Patients selected for sequencing had displayed CD8+CD57+ cell expansion by flow cytometry. Patients were therapy-naive when their blood was sampled. Material: sorted CD4+, CD8+, or CD8+CD57+ T cells (not recorded which) from PBMCs. The TCR originated in a human donor with aplastic anemia.

The CDR3 DNA is TGTGCCATCAGTGAGGATGTGGGTTACTATGGCTACACCTTC. Its protein product is CAISEDVGYYGYTF. V is TRBV10-3 and J is TRBJ1-2; unclear D gene. Trimming removed 2 bases from V and 3 bases from J, with 10 bases in between. This CDR3 spans 14 amino acids. CDR1 is ENHRY and CDR2 is SYGVKD in the germline V gene.